This is a list of T cell receptor beta chains from one sample in a study of blood T cell repertoires in COVID-19. Here immunoSEQ multiplex PCR was the method, and the copy in TCRdb shows in-frame clones only, minus some. The table lists over 250,000 clones, 75% to 90% of them singletons. The sequenced sample was peripheral blood. All receptors derive from a woman between 65 and 79 years old with COVID-19, enrolled during active disease. CDR3s include the opening cysteine and the closing phenylalanine or tryptophan. D genes are given only for firm matches. Size tells how often a clone was seen (once, few, many) or the class of an expanded clone, and some rows leave it out.

abundance	v_gene	j_gene	d_gene	CDR3aa	CDR3nt
NA	TRBV24-1	TRBJ2-3	TRBD2	CATSDWTSGGVVDTQYF	TGTGCCACCAGTGATTGGACTAGCGGGGGGGTGGTAGATACGCAGTATTTT
NA	TRBV28	TRBJ1-5	NA	CASSLAGAAQHF	TGTGCCAGCAGTTTAGCTGGAGCGGCCCAGCATTTT
few	TRBV24-1	TRBJ1-1	TRBD1	CATSDSTGEDTEAFF	TGTGCCACCAGTGATTCGACAGGGGAGGACACTGAAGCTTTCTTT
NA	TRBV14	TRBJ2-5	NA	CASSRLIGGQETQYF	TGTGCCAGCAGCCGGCTGATAGGCGGACAAGAGACCCAGTACTTC
NA	TRBV5-1	TRBJ2-3	NA	CASSLVGQTHGTDTQYF	TGCGCCAGCAGCTTGGTCGGACAGACGCATGGCACAGATACGCAGTATTTT
NA	TRBV28	TRBJ2-2	TRBD2	CASNLRTSGGTGELFF	TGTGCCAGCAACCTCAGGACTAGCGGGGGTACCGGGGAGCTGTTTTTT
NA	TRBV5-8	TRBJ2-7	NA	CAGASRHHYEQYF	TGTGCCGGCGCTAGCAGACACCACTACGAGCAGTACTTC
NA	TRBV2	TRBJ2-2	TRBD2	CARSGGEAGELFF	TGTGCCCGCAGTGGGGGGGAAGCCGGGGAGCTGTTTTTT
NA	TRBV30	TRBJ1-1	TRBD1	CAGVTGGVAEAFF	TGTGCCGGCGTTACAGGGGGCGTAGCTGAAGCTTTCTTT
NA	TRBV5-1	TRBJ2-2	TRBD1	CASSTGTGGPGELFF	TGCGCCAGCAGCACCGGGACAGGCGGGCCCGGGGAGCTGTTTTTT
NA	TRBV10-1	TRBJ1-1	NA	CASTYRDKGMNTEAFF	TGCGCCAGCACATACCGGGACAAGGGGATGAACACTGAAGCTTTCTTT
once	TRBV15	TRBJ2-3	TRBD2	CATSSRRLAGGRYTDTQYF	TGTGCCACCAGCTCTCGCCGACTAGCGGGGGGCCGTTACACAGATACGCAGTATTTT
once	TRBV2	TRBJ1-4	NA	CASRGRGNEKLFF	TGTGCCAGCAGAGGACGGGGAAATGAAAAACTGTTTTTT
once	TRBV3-1/TRBV3-2	TRBJ1-5	TRBD1	CASLQGDDSNQPQHF	TGTGCCAGTCTACAGGGGGATGATAGCAATCAGCCCCAGCATTTT
NA	TRBV5-8	TRBJ2-3	NA	CASSLRGSAQYF	TGTGCCAGCAGCTTGCGGGGGTCGGCGCAGTATTTT
NA	TRBV5-6	TRBJ1-2	TRBD1	CASSLGTGAGYTF	TGTGCCAGCAGCTTGGGAACAGGGGCCGGCTACACCTTC
NA	TRBV3-1/TRBV3-2	TRBJ2-7	NA	CASSQAPQDSYEQYF	TGTGCCAGCAGCCAAGCCCCACAGGACTCCTACGAGCAGTACTTC
NA	TRBV21-1	TRBJ2-7	NA	CASSRREQYF	TGTGCCAGCAGCAGGAGAGAGCAGTACTTC
NA	TRBV27	TRBJ2-5	NA	CASRGPGFQETQYF	TGTGCCAGCAGGGGGCCGGGCTTTCAAGAGACCCAGTACTTC
NA	TRBV9	TRBJ1-2	NA	CASSVADRQVKNVYGYTF	TGTGCCAGCAGCGTAGCCGATAGACAGGTTAAGAACGTCTATGGCTACACCTTC
NA	TRBV7-2	TRBJ2-7	NA	CASSLVQGREQYF	TGTGCCAGCAGCTTGGTACAGGGTCGGGAGCAGTACTTC
NA	TRBV19	TRBJ1-1	TRBD1	CASSNNRGMNTEAFF	TGTGCCAGTTCCAATAACAGGGGAATGAACACTGAAGCTTTCTTT
NA	TRBV5-4	TRBJ1-3	TRBD1	CASSLAGGSGNTIYF	TGTGCCAGCAGCTTGGCAGGGGGCTCTGGAAACACCATATATTTT
NA	TRBV5-6	TRBJ1-5	NA	CASSLAEGSNQPQHF	TGTGCCAGCAGCTTGGCCGAGGGAAGCAATCAGCCCCAGCATTTT
NA	TRBV3-1/TRBV3-2	TRBJ1-1	NA	CASSQGEGRRAEAFF	TGTGCCAGCAGCCAAGGGGAGGGGCGCAGGGCTGAAGCTTTCTTT
few	TRBV5-4	TRBJ1-3	TRBD1	CASSPDRLFSGNTIYF	TGTGCCAGCAGCCCGGACAGGCTGTTCTCTGGAAACACCATATATTTT
NA	TRBV7-9	TRBJ1-4	NA	CASSLGRDTRSTNEKLFF	TGTGCCAGCAGCTTAGGTCGGGACACCCGATCAACTAATGAAAAACTGTTTTTT
NA	TRBV4-1	TRBJ1-1	NA	CASSQDVLTGTEAFF	TGCGCCAGCAGCCAAGATGTATTGACGGGTACTGAAGCTTTCTTT
NA	TRBV7-3	TRBJ1-5	NA	CASSLRTGGRFGNQPQHF	TGTGCCAGCAGCTTAAGAACGGGAGGCAGGTTCGGCAATCAGCCCCAGCATTTT
NA	TRBV30	TRBJ2-7	NA	CAWSWGAEQYF	TGTGCCTGGAGTTGGGGAGCCGAGCAGTACTTC
NA	TRBV29-1	TRBJ1-2	NA	CSAGGGAIGYGYTF	TGCAGCGCTGGGGGGGGAGCTATCGGCTATGGCTACACCTTC
NA	TRBV2	TRBJ2-1	TRBD1	CASSEQGAGYNEQFF	TGTGCCAGCAGTGAACAGGGGGCAGGGTACAATGAGCAGTTCTTC
once	TRBV6-1	TRBJ2-3	TRBD2	CASSGGWGAGGPDTQYF	TGTGCCAGCAGTGGCGGATGGGGAGCGGGGGGTCCAGATACGCAGTATTTT
once	TRBV30	TRBJ1-1	TRBD1	CALGQGLKAFF	TGTGCCTTAGGACAGGGACTGAAAGCTTTCTTT
NA	TRBV9	TRBJ1-6	TRBD1	CASSPWDRVLNSPLHF	TGTGCCAGCAGCCCCTGGGACAGGGTCTTAAATTCACCCCTCCACTTT
NA	TRBV11-2	TRBJ2-7	TRBD2	CASSLRPAGASSYEQYF	TGTGCCAGCAGCTTAAGACCAGCGGGGGCTAGCTCCTACGAGCAGTACTTC
few	TRBV2	TRBJ2-7	TRBD2	CASSASGGEIYEQYF	TGTGCCAGCAGTGCTAGCGGGGGAGAGATATACGAGCAGTACTTC
NA	TRBV5-1	TRBJ2-5	TRBD1	CASSKRTGEETQYF	TGCGCCAGCAGCAAGAGGACAGGGGAAGAGACCCAGTACTTC
NA	TRBV6-2/TRBV6-3	TRBJ2-5	NA	CASSYSSGGGETQYF	TGTGCCAGCAGTTACTCGTCGGGTGGTGGAGAGACCCAGTACTTC
NA	TRBV11-2	TRBJ2-2	TRBD2	CASSLVFTGGQPGELFF	TGTGCCAGCAGCTTAGTGTTTACGGGGGGGCAACCCGGGGAGCTGTTTTTT